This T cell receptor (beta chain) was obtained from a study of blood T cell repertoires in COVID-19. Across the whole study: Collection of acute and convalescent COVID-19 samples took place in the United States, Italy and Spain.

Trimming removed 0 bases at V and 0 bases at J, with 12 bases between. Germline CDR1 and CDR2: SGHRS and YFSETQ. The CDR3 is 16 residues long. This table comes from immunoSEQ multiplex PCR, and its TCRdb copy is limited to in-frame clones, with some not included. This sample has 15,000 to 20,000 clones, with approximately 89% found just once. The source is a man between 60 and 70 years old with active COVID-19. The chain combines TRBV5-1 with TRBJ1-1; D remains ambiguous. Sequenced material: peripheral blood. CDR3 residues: CASSLVGGRMNTEAFF. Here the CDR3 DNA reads TGCGCCAGCAGCTTGGTTGGAGGACGCATGAACACTGAAGCTTTCTTT.